A single sample is the source of the 2 T cell receptor beta chains below, sequenced in a study of sequential checkpoint blockade in melanoma. Treatment meaning: randomized to nivolumab then ipilimumab (arm A) or the reverse (arm B). The data were produced by immunoSEQ multiplex PCR, yet TCRdb's version contains in-frame clones alone and is incomplete. The sample carries about 7,000 clones, under 30% recorded once. Sequences were derived from tumor tissue (inferred from file names), sampled from a patient given nivolumab and ipilimumab in sequence. Receptor source: a human donor with melanoma.

This chain connects TRBV30 to TRBJ2-7; no firm D call. V shed 0 bases and J shed 0 bases, with 12 bases lying between them. This CDR3 contains 15 residues. Germline lookup yields CDR1 GTSNPN and CDR2 SVGIG (reference sequence). As DNA, the CDR3 is TGTGCCTGGAGTGTGACGCGGCTACTCTCCTACGAGCAGTACTTC. Translated, it gives CAWSVTRLLSYEQYF. Variable domain in full (rest from reference TRBV30 and TRBJ2-7): SQTIHQWPATLVQPVGSPLSLECTVEGTSNPNLYWYRQAAGRGLQLLFYSVGIGQISSEVPQNLSASRPQDRQFILSSKKLLLSDSGFYLCAWSVTRLLSYEQYFGPGTRLTVT.

By share, this clone ranks as medium-sized. This chain connects TRBV6-8 to TRBJ2-5; maybe TRBD2 (6 bases). The CDR3 covers 16 residues. Germline CDR1 is MNHGY and CDR2 is SAAAGT. V lost 5 bases to trimming and J lost 5 bases, with 21 bases between them. The CDR3 nucleotides are TGTGCCAGCAGTGACCGCGCAGCGGGCCTTATCGAGACCCAGTACTTC. It specifies CASSDRAAGLIETQYF.